Shown below are 27 T cell receptor beta chains from a single sample sequenced in a study of shared clonotypes between healthy human individuals (TCRdb year 2020). The receptor library was made with the immunoSEQ multiplex PCR assay. TCRdb's version of the immuneACCESS table is confined to in-frame rearrangements and falls short of the full clone set. An unresolved V gene accounts for under half of the shortfall where checked; the remainder is of unknown origin. Within this sample are approximately 640,000 clones, with less than 95% of them counted one time only. 34% of the sample rests with the top ten. Sequencing was carried out using memory CD8+ T cells from PBMCs. Sample cell subset or site, as interpreted from the label and publication: CD45RO+ cells pooled with CCR7-negative TemRA cells. Source of these receptors: a man aged 18-30 years in good health. Some clones in this sample may be carry-over from other donors' samples.

The chain couples TRBV5-8 to TRBJ2-7, with D possibly TRBD1 on 5 matching bases. CDR1 SGHTS and CDR2 YDEGEE come from the germline V gene. Trimming stripped 3 bases from V and 3 bases from J, with 10 bases between. The CDR3 extends over 13 amino acids. For the CDR3, the DNA is TGTGCCAGCAGCTGGGGCCGCTACTACGAGCAGTACTTC. It codes for CASSWGRYYEQYF.

The chain uses TRBV14 and TRBJ2-3; 13 nucleotides agree with TRBD2. Looked up from germline, CDR1 is SGHDN and CDR2 is FVKESK. After removal of 5 bases from V and 8 bases from J, the junction contained 10 bases not matched to a gene. This CDR3 has 16 amino acids. The CDR3 nucleotides read TGTGCCAGCAGCGTACGGACTAGCGGGAGAGATGGTACGCAGTATTTT. Its translation is CASSVRTSGRDGTQYF.

This sequence joins TRBV7-8 and TRBJ2-7; unclear D gene. CDR1 SGHVS and CDR2 FQNEAQ come from the germline V gene. The CDR3 contains 17 residues. V was pared by 0 bases and J by 0 bases, with 15 bases between. The CDR3 DNA follows: TGTGCCAGCAGCTTAGCTTCCGGGCCCTACCGCTCCTACGAGCAGTACTTC. Translating it yields CASSLASGPYRSYEQYF.

The V call is TRBV29-1, the J call TRBJ2-1; 11 bases map to TRBD2. J lost 5 bases, V lost 8 bases, and 17 bases had no gene match. Germline-derived CDR1 and CDR2 are SQVTM and ANQGSEA. CDR3 size: 17 residues. CDR3 DNA sequence: TGCAGCTGCCGCGAGATTTTGACGGGACTAGCGGACAATGAGCAGTTCTTC. Translation: CSCREILTGLADNEQFF.

The chain employs TRBV27 and TRBJ1-4; unclear D gene. Germline V gene sequence: CDR1 MNHEY, CDR2 SMNVEV (reference sequence). The CDR3 is 15 residues long. V lost 0 bases and J 4 bases, leaving 9 bases between the germline ends. The CDR3 sequence is CASSLSFWYNEKLFF. The CDR3 region has the DNA TGTGCCAGCAGTTTATCGTTTTGGTATAATGAAAAACTGTTTTTT.

V usage is TRBV5-1 and J usage is TRBJ2-5, with TRBD2 identical over 10 bases. Looked up from germline, CDR1 is SGHRS and CDR2 is YFSETQ. The CDR3 runs 19 residues. The V and J ends lost 0 bases and 2 bases, in that order; junction bases with no gene match: 13. The DNA of the CDR3 is TGCGCCAGCAGCTTGGGTTCAATAACTAGCGGGATCCAACAAGAGACCCAGTACTTC. Translation gives CASSLGSITSGIQQETQYF.

CDR3 amino acids: CASSVRLAGYNEQFF. The CDR3 DNA reads as TGTGCCAGCAGCGTGAGACTAGCGGGATACAATGAGCAGTTCTTC. The rearrangement joins TRBV9 to TRBJ2-1; TRBD2 agrees at 11 bases. CDR1 and CDR2 (germline): SGDLS, YYNGEE. The ends lost 2 bases at V and 4 bases at J; junction bases unmatched: 2. This CDR3 spans 15 amino acids.

A note on this clone: The same CDR3 also results from other DNA sequences found in this sample. The rearrangement links TRBV9 to TRBJ2-1; no clear D gene. Trimming stripped 0 bases from V and 8 bases from J, with 3 bases between. The CDR3 is 11 amino acids. CDR1 is SGDLS, CDR2 YYNGEE, per germline. Here the CDR3 DNA reads TGTGCCAGCAGCGTAGCTGATGAGCAGTTCTTC. The encoded protein is CASSVADEQFF.

J is TRBJ1-2 and V is TRBV10-2, with 7 bases lining up with TRBD1. Germline CDR1 is WSHSY and CDR2 is SAAADI. After removal of 0 bases from V and 0 bases from J, the junction contained 4 bases not matched to a gene. CDR3 length: 16 amino acids. This CDR3 reads CASSESGTETNYGYTF. CDR3 sequence (DNA): TGCGCCAGCAGTGAGTCCGGGACAGAAACTAACTATGGCTACACCTTC.

The chain joins TRBV7-9 to TRBJ2-3, with 7 bases fitting TRBD1. The CDR3 totals 16 residues. V dropped 7 bases and J dropped 3; count of bases not matched to a gene: 13. The germline V gene encodes CDR1 SEHNR and CDR2 FQNEAQ (reference sequence). The CDR3 DNA reads as TGTGCCAGCATCCAGAGGGAGAGGGGGCCTACAGATACGCAGTATTTT. Translation gives CASIQRERGPTDTQYF.

The rearrangement links TRBV6-1 to TRBJ2-5, with D possibly being TRBD2 (5 bases). Trimming took off 2 bases at V and 5 bases at J, with 15 bases between the two ends. The V gene's germline CDR1 is MNHNS and CDR2 SASEGT. The CDR3 consists of 15 residues. The CDR3 DNA reads as TGTGCCAGCAGTGAATGGAGGTCCGGGGAGGAGACCCAGTACTTC. This codes for CASSEWRSGEETQYF.

The chain recombines TRBV30 with TRBJ2-1; TRBD2 matches 11 bases. Germline V gene data show CDR1 as GTSNPN and CDR2 as SVGIG (reference sequence). Trimming at V came to 2 bases and at J to 6 bases, leaving 6 bases not matched to a gene. The CDR3 has 15 amino acids. DNA of the CDR3: TGTGCCTGGAGTTTACTAGCGGGAGCTCCCAATGAGCAGTTCTTC. This translates into CAWSLLAGAPNEQFF.

The V call is TRBV2, the J call TRBJ2-2; D may be TRBD1 (6 bases). This CDR3 contains 13 residues. Germline values: CDR1 SNHLY, CDR2 FYNNEI. The ends were cut back, 5 bases at V and 6 bases at J, with 10 bases in the middle. The CDR3 spells CASSYSGAGELFF. The CDR3 DNA sequence: TGTGCCAGCAGTTACTCAGGGGCCGGGGAGCTGTTTTTT.

CDR3 bases: TGTGCCAGCAGTTTTCTCCCCATGGTGACAGATACGCAGTATTTT. Translation: CASSFLPMVTDTQYF. V gene TRBV27 combines with J gene TRBJ2-3; unclear D gene. Looked up from germline, CDR1 is MNHEY and CDR2 is SMNVEV (reference sequence). This CDR3 has 15 amino acids. The V end was cut by 3 bases, the J end by 3 bases, with 13 bases between.

This sequence joins TRBV5-6 and TRBJ2-7; maybe TRBD1 (6 bases). Trimming removed 1 base at V and 5 bases at J, with 7 bases between. There are 12 residues in the CDR3. Germline V gives CDR1 SGHDT, CDR2 YYEEEE. The DNA for the CDR3 is TGTGCCAGCAGCTTGACAGGGAACGAGCAGTACTTC. This sequence encodes CASSLTGNEQYF.

J is TRBJ2-1 and V is TRBV19, with 7 bases that match TRBD1. Germline V gene lookup returns CDR1 LNHDA and CDR2 SQIVND (reference sequence). This CDR3 contains 14 residues. V was clipped by 3 bases and J by 4 bases; unmatched bases: 3. The DNA for the CDR3 is TGTGCCAGTAGTATGGCCAGGGGGTACAATGAGCAGTTCTTC. It codes for CASSMARGYNEQFF.

The genes are TRBV4-3 and TRBJ2-6, with 9 bases identical to TRBD1. V shed 8 bases, J shed 1 base, and the junction held 6 bases outside the gene matches. CDR1 and CDR2 (germline): LGHNA, YSLEER. CDR3 length equals 16 residues. The DNA for the CDR3 is TGCGCCAGCGGGACAGGGTGGGGTTCTGGGGCCAACGTCCTGACTTTC. Translation: CASGTGWGSGANVLTF.

Turning to this clone: Other DNA variants within this sample encode the same CDR3. The rearrangement uses TRBV27 and TRBJ2-7; 7 nucleotides agree with TRBD2. The V and J ends lost 3 bases and 0 bases, in that order; junction bases with no gene match: 2. CDR1 is MNHEY and CDR2 is SMNVEV in the germline V gene (reference sequence). The CDR3 has 14 residues. The CDR3 sequence: CASSLGGSSYEQYF. CDR3 bases: TGTGCCAGCAGTTTGGGGGGGTCCTCCTACGAGCAGTACTTC.

The genes are TRBV28 and TRBJ1-1, with 7 bases matching TRBD1. V lost 4 bases to trimming and J lost 1 base; unmatched junction nucleotides: 6. The length of the CDR3 is 15 residues. Germline CDR1 MDHEN, CDR2 SYDVKM. The CDR3 nucleotides read TGTGCCAGCAGTTCCCCGGGACAGCCGAACACTGAAGCTTTCTTT. Its protein is CASSSPGQPNTEAFF.

The CDR3 DNA reads as TGTGCCAGCAGCGACAGGGGATACCTCTACAATGAGCAGTTCTTC. The encoded protein is CASSDRGYLYNEQFF. The chain has TRBV27 and TRBJ2-1; 8 bases align to TRBD1. The CDR3 totals 15 residues. Germline values: CDR1 MNHEY, CDR2 SMNVEV (reference sequence). V was clipped by 6 bases and J by 3 bases; unmatched bases: 7.

The chain couples TRBV27 to TRBJ2-1, with D perhaps being TRBD1 or TRBD2 (5 bases each). Germline loops: CDR1 MNHEY, CDR2 SMNVEV (reference sequence). The CDR3 length is 14 residues. Deletions cut 5 bases from V and 3 bases from J, with 11 bases between. The CDR3 DNA is TGTGCCAGCAGTACCCGGGACGGCTACAATGAGCAGTTCTTC. Its protein product is CASSTRDGYNEQFF.

The rearrangement links TRBV11-2 to TRBJ2-7, with D uncertain. Per the germline V gene, CDR1 is SGHAT and CDR2 is FQNNGV. V was shortened by 1 base and J by 5 bases, with 6 bases between the two germline ends. The CDR3 sequence is 12 residues long. In DNA form, the CDR3 reads TGTGCCAGCAGCTTAGCTCCCCACGAGCAGTACTTC. Translation: CASSLAPHEQYF.

This rearrangement joins TRBV11-2 to TRBJ2-2; D ambiguous. The V gene's germline CDR1 is SGHAT and CDR2 FQNNGV. Trimming removed 2 bases at V and 4 bases at J, with 8 bases between. The CDR3 length is 14 residues. CDR3 sequence (DNA): TGTGCCAGCAGCTTACGGAGAGGCACCGGGGAGCTGTTTTTT. Its protein is CASSLRRGTGELFF.

The genes are TRBV27 and TRBJ1-1, with D possibly being TRBD1 (6 bases). Germline-derived CDR1 and CDR2 are MNHEY and SMNVEV (reference sequence). Between the trimmed V and J ends, which lost 2 bases and 7 bases, there was a span of 23 bases. The CDR3 spans 17 residues. The CDR3 DNA sequence: TGTGCCAGCAGTTTAGGGATAGGGCAGGGGCGGTTAGTTGAAGCTTTCTTT. Its protein product is CASSLGIGQGRLVEAFF.

This clone was seen more than once but under ten times. The chain's CDR3 is CASSPGSKEQYF. The CDR3 DNA sequence: TGTGCCAGCAGTCCCGGGTCCAAGGAGCAGTACTTC. The rearrangement links TRBV28 to TRBJ2-7; D is uncertain. V lost 5 bases and J 7 bases, leaving 12 bases between the germline ends. CDR1 and CDR2 from the germline V gene are MDHEN and SYDVKM. The CDR3 sequence is 12 residues long.

This clone has a single count. The rearrangement links TRBV2 to TRBJ2-3; D is unclear. The CDR3 consists of 16 residues. Germline CDR1 reads SNHLY; CDR2 reads FYNNEI. V lost 4 bases to trimming and J lost 3 bases, with 17 bases between them. The CDR3 DNA reads as TGTGCCAGCAGTGGGGGTGTTGCAGCCCTTACAGATACGCAGTATTTT. Residues: CASSGGVAALTDTQYF.

V usage is TRBV19 and J usage is TRBJ1-5; tentatively, D is TRBD1 (6 bases). The CDR3 has 13 amino acids. Germline CDR1 and CDR2: LNHDA and SQIVND (reference sequence). Trimming removed 1 base from V and 9 bases from J, with 10 bases in between. In DNA, the CDR3 is TGTGCCAGTAGTATAGTGGGGGGCTCGCCCCAGCATTTT. It specifies CASSIVGGSPQHF. Drawing the rest from reference TRBV19 and TRBJ1-5, the complete variable domain is DGGITQSPKYLFRKEGQNVTLSCEQNLNHDAMYWYRQDPGQGLRLIYYSQIVNDFQKGDIAEGYSVSREKKESFPLTVTSAQKNPTAFYLCASSIVGGSPQHFGDGTRLSIL.